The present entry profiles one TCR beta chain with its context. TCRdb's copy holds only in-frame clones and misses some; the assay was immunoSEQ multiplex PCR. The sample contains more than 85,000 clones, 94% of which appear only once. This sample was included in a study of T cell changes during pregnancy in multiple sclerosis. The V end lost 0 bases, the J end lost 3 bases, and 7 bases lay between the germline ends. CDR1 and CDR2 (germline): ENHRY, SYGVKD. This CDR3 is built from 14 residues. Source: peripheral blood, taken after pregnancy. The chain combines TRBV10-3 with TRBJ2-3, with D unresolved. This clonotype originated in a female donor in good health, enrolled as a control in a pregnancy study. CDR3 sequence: CAISESRPTDTQYF. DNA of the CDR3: TGTGCCATCAGTGAGTCGCGGCCGACAGATACGCAGTATTTT.